This is a list of T cell receptor beta chains from one sample in a study of blood T cell repertoires in COVID-19. Profiling relied on immunoSEQ multiplex PCR, and the TCRdb table lists in-frame clones only, not all of them. The table records about 67,000 clones, about nine tenths of them present only once. The sequenced sample was peripheral blood. These receptors came from a man in his forties or fifties with active COVID-19. CDR3s include the opening cysteine and the closing phenylalanine or tryptophan. D genes are given only for firm matches. A clone size is listed for some rows: how often the clone was seen (once, few, many), or a class if it is expanded.

cdr3_aa	cdr3_nt	j_call	v_call	d_call	clone_size
CASSLVPSGRADNEQFF	TGCGCCAGCAGCTTGGTTCCTAGCGGGAGGGCCGACAATGAGCAGTTCTTC	TRBJ2-1	TRBV5-1	TRBD2	.
CASSQAGGEQFF	TGTGCCAGCAGCCAAGCCGGAGGTGAGCAGTTCTTC	TRBJ2-1	TRBV3-1/TRBV3-2	.	.
CATEPGPLLTYEQYF	TGCGCCACTGAGCCGGGTCCTCTCCTAACCTACGAGCAGTACTTC	TRBJ2-7	TRBV5-1	.	.
CASSLLGLATPRNEQFF	TGTGCCAGCAGCTTATTGGGGCTCGCGACCCCACGGAATGAGCAGTTCTTC	TRBJ2-1	TRBV7-8	.	.
CASSHNWGLTEAFF	TGCGCCAGCAGCCATAATTGGGGGCTCACTGAAGCTTTCTTT	TRBJ1-1	TRBV4-3	.	.
CASSKTGANTEAFF	TGTGCCAGCAGTAAGACAGGGGCTAACACTGAAGCTTTCTTT	TRBJ1-1	TRBV6-6	TRBD1	once
CASSLAGIQGRPQHF	TGTGCCAGCAGTTTAGCCGGGATTCAAGGCCGGCCCCAGCATTTT	TRBJ1-5	TRBV28	.	.
CATSRGGALAGGPDTQYF	TGTGCCACCAGCAGAGGGGGGGCCCTAGCGGGAGGGCCAGATACGCAGTATTTT	TRBJ2-3	TRBV15	TRBD2	.
CASSLAMGGEQYF	TGCGCCAGCAGCTTGGCCATGGGAGGCGAGCAGTACTTC	TRBJ2-7	TRBV5-1	.	few
CAWTGGLVGNTEAFF	TGTGCCTGGACGGGGGGGCTGGTGGGGAACACTGAAGCTTTCTTT	TRBJ1-1	TRBV30	.	.
CASSPQGQGTYEQYF	TGTGCCAGCTCACCACAGGGACAGGGAACCTACGAGCAGTACTTC	TRBJ2-7	TRBV18	TRBD1	once
CASSYPGLRYGYTF	TGTGCCAGCAGTTACCCCGGACTCCGCTATGGCTACACCTTC	TRBJ1-2	TRBV6-5	.	.
CASSLLGAGASFYGYTF	TGTGCCAGCAGTTTATTGGGGGCAGGGGCGAGCTTTTATGGCTACACCTTC	TRBJ1-2	TRBV27	.	.
CASSPAKGQGPTGELFF	TGTGCCAGCAGCCCGGCTAAGGGACAGGGTCCCACCGGGGAGCTGTTTTTT	TRBJ2-2	TRBV7-2	TRBD1	once
CASSTAQQPAGGYTF	TGTGCCAGCAGCACGGCGCAGCAACCTGCGGGGGGCTACACCTTC	TRBJ1-2	TRBV21-1	.	few
CASSPGTIYEQYF	TGTGCCAGCTCGCCGGGAACCATCTACGAGCAGTACTTC	TRBJ2-7	TRBV5-5	.	.
CASSSGAGAFF	TGTGCCAGCAGCTCGGGAGCGGGAGCTTTCTTT	TRBJ1-1	TRBV5-6	.	.
CASSLFALNTGIWEKLFF	TGTGCCAGCAGCTTGTTCGCATTAAATACAGGGATTTGGGAAAAACTGTTTTTT	TRBJ1-4	TRBV7-8	.	.
CASSGRGANTGELFF	TGTGCCAGCAGCGGACGGGGGGCCAACACCGGGGAGCTGTTTTTT	TRBJ2-2	TRBV9	.	.
CASSLYPSGSPQDLSTDTQYF	TGCGCCAGCAGCTTGTACCCTAGCGGGAGTCCCCAGGACCTTAGCACAGATACGCAGTATTTT	TRBJ2-3	TRBV5-1	TRBD2	.
CASSSWTSTDTQYF	TGTGCCAGCAGTTCTTGGACTAGCACAGATACGCAGTATTTT	TRBJ2-3	TRBV27	.	.
CASSIKDSGSGNTIYF	TGTGCCAGTAGTATAAAGGACAGCGGCTCTGGAAACACCATATATTTT	TRBJ1-3	TRBV19	.	.
CASRLGTETKAFF	TGTGCCAGCAGACTAGGGACAGAGACGAAAGCTTTCTTT	TRBJ1-1	TRBV2	TRBD1	.
CASSSLRTGALGYTF	TGTGCCAGCAGTTCCCTAAGGACAGGGGCGCTTGGCTACACCTTC	TRBJ1-2	TRBV6-5	TRBD1	.
CSASIGGASNTQYF	TGCAGTGCTAGTATCGGGGGGGCCTCAAATACGCAGTATTTT	TRBJ2-3	TRBV20-1	TRBD2	.
CASSSGTSGVNTGELFF	TGTGCCAGCAGCTCAGGGACTAGCGGGGTCAACACCGGGGAGCTGTTTTTT	TRBJ2-2	TRBV7-8	TRBD2	.
CASSFGDRVEAEAFF	TGTGCCAGCAGCTTCGGAGACAGGGTGGAAGCTGAAGCTTTCTTT	TRBJ1-1	TRBV9	TRBD1	.
CASSQVLQSEQFF	TGTGCCAGCAGCCAAGTCCTACAGTCGGAGCAGTTCTTC	TRBJ2-1	TRBV14	.	.
CASSELQNTGELFF	TGTGCCAGCAGTGAGTTACAGAACACCGGGGAGCTGTTTTTT	TRBJ2-2	TRBV6-1	.	.
CASSLSSGSSYEQYF	TGTGCCAGCAGTTTAAGTAGCGGAAGCTCCTACGAGCAGTACTTC	TRBJ2-7	TRBV27	.	.
CASSQTGYTTEAFF	TGCGCCAGCAGCCAAACAGGTTACACCACTGAAGCTTTCTTT	TRBJ1-1	TRBV5-1	.	.
CSVGGGAPGLNEKLFF	TGCAGCGTAGGTGGGGGGGCGCCGGGCCTTAATGAAAAACTGTTTTTT	TRBJ1-4	TRBV29-1	.	.
CASTFSVDGGTGEQFF	TGTGCCAGTACCTTCTCGGTTGACGGGGGTACGGGTGAGCAGTTCTTC	TRBJ2-1	TRBV19	.	.
CATSDFRVETQYF	TGTGCCACCAGTGATTTCAGGGTAGAGACCCAGTACTTC	TRBJ2-5	TRBV24-1	.	.
CASRPGGGKNIQYF	TGTGCCAGCCGGCCCGGGGGGGGCAAAAACATTCAGTACTTC	TRBJ2-4	TRBV6-5	TRBD2	.
CAWSSGGLRNTIYF	TGTGCCTGGAGCTCGGGGGGCCTAAGAAACACCATATATTTT	TRBJ1-3	TRBV30	.	.
CASSPTTRTGGFLGQPQHF	TGTGCCAGCAGCCCTACCACCAGGACAGGGGGCTTCTTGGGTCAGCCCCAGCATTTT	TRBJ1-5	TRBV6-2/TRBV6-3	TRBD1	.
CASSGGDPGFQPQHF	TGTGCCAGCAGTGGCGGGGATCCGGGCTTCCAGCCCCAGCATTTT	TRBJ1-5	TRBV6-6	.	few
CASSSGRANEKLFF	TGTGCCAGCAGCTCCGGGAGGGCTAATGAAAAACTGTTTTTT	TRBJ1-4	TRBV5-5	.	.
CASSSPGNREQYF	TGTGCCAGCAGCTCCCCCGGGAATAGGGAGCAGTACTTC	TRBJ2-7	TRBV7-3	.	few
CASSQSGGNEAFF	TGTGCCAGCTCACAAAGCGGGGGGAATGAAGCTTTCTTT	TRBJ1-1	TRBV18	.	.
CAWSRAEGGVQYF	TGTGCCTGGAGCAGGGCGGAGGGAGGGGTTCAGTACTTC	TRBJ2-4	TRBV30	TRBD2	.